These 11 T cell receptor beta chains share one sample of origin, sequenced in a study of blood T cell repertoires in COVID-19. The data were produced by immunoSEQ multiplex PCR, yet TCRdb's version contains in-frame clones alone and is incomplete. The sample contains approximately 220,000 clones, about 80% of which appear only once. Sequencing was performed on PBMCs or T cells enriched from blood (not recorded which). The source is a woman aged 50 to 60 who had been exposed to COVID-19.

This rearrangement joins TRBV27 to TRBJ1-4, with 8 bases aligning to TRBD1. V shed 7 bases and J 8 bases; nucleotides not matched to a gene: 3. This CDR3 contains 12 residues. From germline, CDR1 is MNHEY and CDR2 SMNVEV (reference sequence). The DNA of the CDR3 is TGTGCCAGCAACAGGGGGAACGAAAAACTGTTTTTT. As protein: CASNRGNEKLFF.

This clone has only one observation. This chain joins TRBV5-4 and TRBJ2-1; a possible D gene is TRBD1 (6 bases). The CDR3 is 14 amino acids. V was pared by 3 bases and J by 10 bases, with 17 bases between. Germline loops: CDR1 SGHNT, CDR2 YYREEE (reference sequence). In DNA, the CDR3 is TGTGCCAGCAGCTCACAACACCGGGACACAGAGCAGTTCTTC. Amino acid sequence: CASSSQHRDTEQFF.

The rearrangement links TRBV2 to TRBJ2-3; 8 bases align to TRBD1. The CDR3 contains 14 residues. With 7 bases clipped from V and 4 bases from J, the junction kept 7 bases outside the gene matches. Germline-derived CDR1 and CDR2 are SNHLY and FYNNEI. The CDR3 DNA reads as TGTGCCAGCACCCGACAGGGGTGGGCAGATACGCAGTATTTT. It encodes CASTRQGWADTQYF.

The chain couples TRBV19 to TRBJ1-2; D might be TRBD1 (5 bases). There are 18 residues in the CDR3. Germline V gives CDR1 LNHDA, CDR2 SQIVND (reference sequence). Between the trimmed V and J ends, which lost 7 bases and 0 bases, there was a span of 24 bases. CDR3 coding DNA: TGTGCCAGTACCCCCAAAGCGGGACGGACCTCTACTAACTATGGCTACACCTTC. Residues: CASTPKAGRTSTNYGYTF.

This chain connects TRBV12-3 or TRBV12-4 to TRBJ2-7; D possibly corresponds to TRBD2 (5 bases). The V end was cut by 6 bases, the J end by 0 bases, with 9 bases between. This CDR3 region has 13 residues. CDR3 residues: CASRPGISYEQYF. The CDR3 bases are TGTGCCAGCAGGCCCGGGATCTCCTACGAGCAGTACTTC.

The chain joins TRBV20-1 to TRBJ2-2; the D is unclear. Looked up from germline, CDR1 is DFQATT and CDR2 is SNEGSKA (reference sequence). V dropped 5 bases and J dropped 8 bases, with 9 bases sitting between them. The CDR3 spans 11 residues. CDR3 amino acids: CSARSFGELFF. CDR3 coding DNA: TGCAGTGCTCGGTCATTTGGGGAGCTGTTTTTT.

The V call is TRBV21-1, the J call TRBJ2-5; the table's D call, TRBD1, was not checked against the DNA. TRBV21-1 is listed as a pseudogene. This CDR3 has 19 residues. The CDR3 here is CASSTAGWDKKSFQETQYF. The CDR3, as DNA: TGTGCCAGCAGCACCGCCGGCTGGGACAAGAAAAGTTTCCAAGAGACCCAGTACTTC.

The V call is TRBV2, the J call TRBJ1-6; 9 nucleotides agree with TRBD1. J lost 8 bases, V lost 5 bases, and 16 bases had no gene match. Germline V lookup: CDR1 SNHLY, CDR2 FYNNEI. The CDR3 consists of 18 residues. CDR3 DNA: TGTGCCAGCAGTTCCACACTAATACAGGGGGCGCGGGATTCACCCCTCCACTTT. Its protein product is CASSSTLIQGARDSPLHF. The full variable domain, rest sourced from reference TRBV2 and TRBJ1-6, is EPEVTQTPSHQVTQMGQEVILRCVPISNHLYFYWYRQILGQKVEFLVSFYNNEISEKSEIFDDQFSVERPDGSNFTLKIRSTKLEDSAMYFCASSSTLIQGARDSPLHFGNGTRLTVT.

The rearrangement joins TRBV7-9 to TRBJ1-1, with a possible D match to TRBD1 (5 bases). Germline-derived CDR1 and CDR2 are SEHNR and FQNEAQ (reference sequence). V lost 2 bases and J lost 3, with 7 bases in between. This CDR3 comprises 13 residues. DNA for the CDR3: TGTGCCAGCAGCTTAACGGGGGACACTGAAGCTTTCTTT. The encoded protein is CASSLTGDTEAFF.

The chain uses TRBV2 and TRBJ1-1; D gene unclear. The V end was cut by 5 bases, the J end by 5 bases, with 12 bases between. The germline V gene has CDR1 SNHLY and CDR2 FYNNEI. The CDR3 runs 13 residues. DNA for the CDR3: TGTGCCAGCAGTCTTAGGGAGAGGACTGAAGCTTTCTTT. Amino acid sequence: CASSLRERTEAFF.

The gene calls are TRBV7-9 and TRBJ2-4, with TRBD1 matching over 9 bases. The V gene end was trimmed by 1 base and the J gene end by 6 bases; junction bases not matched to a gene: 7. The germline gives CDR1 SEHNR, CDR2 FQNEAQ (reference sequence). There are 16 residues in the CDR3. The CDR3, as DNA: TGTGCCAGCAGCTTAGTCTCCCCGGGACAGGGAAACATTCAGTACTTC. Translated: CASSLVSPGQGNIQYF.